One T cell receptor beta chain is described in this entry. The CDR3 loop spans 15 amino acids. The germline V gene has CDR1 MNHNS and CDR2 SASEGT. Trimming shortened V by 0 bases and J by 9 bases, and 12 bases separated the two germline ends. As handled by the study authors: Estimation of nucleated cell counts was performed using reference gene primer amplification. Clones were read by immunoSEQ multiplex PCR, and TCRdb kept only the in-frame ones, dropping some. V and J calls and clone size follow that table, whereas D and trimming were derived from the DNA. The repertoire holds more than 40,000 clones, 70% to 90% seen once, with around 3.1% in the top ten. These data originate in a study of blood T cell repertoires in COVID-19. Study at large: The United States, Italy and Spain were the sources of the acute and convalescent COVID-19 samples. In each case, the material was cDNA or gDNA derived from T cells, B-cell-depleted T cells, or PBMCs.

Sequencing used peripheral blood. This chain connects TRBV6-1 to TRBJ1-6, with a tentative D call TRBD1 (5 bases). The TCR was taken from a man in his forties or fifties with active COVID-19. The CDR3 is CASSEAGAHRSPLHF. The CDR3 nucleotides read TGTGCCAGCAGTGAAGCAGGGGCCCACCGTTCACCCCTCCACTTT.